This T cell receptor beta chain was observed in a study of siplizumab effects on memory and regulatory T cells. Turning to this clone: Antigen specificity is unknown.

Overall study findings and caveats: Assignment of a naive or memory phenotype failed for roughly 75-97% of the proliferating CD4+ or CD8+ clones. The apparent diversity of naive T cells exceeded that of memory cells, and naive T cells seemed to make a major contribution to the alloresponse. The mean Treg-derived percentage of mappable alloreactive CD4+ clones was 60% to 80% with siplizumab compared with 25% to 30% in controls.

The germline V gene has CDR1 SGHNT and CDR2 YYREEE (reference sequence). With 4 bases removed from V and 6 bases from J, the gap between germline ends came to 17 bases. The CDR3 covers 14 residues. Sequenced by immunoSEQ multiplex PCR; TCRdb stores in-frame clones only, minus some. Of about 26,000 clones detected, approximately 80% appear once; the ten largest clones hold approximately 24%. Unstimulated naive, memory, effector memory and TEMRA subsets from a few donor pairs underwent sequencing. The sequence derives from a human donor in good health. This chain connects TRBV5-4 to TRBJ2-7, with D possibly being TRBD2 (6 bases). The sample comprised memory CD4+ T cells sorted from blood. The CDR3: CASSPWGGRAEQYF. The DNA of the CDR3 is TGTGCCAGCAGCCCTTGGGGAGGACGTGCCGAGCAGTACTTC.